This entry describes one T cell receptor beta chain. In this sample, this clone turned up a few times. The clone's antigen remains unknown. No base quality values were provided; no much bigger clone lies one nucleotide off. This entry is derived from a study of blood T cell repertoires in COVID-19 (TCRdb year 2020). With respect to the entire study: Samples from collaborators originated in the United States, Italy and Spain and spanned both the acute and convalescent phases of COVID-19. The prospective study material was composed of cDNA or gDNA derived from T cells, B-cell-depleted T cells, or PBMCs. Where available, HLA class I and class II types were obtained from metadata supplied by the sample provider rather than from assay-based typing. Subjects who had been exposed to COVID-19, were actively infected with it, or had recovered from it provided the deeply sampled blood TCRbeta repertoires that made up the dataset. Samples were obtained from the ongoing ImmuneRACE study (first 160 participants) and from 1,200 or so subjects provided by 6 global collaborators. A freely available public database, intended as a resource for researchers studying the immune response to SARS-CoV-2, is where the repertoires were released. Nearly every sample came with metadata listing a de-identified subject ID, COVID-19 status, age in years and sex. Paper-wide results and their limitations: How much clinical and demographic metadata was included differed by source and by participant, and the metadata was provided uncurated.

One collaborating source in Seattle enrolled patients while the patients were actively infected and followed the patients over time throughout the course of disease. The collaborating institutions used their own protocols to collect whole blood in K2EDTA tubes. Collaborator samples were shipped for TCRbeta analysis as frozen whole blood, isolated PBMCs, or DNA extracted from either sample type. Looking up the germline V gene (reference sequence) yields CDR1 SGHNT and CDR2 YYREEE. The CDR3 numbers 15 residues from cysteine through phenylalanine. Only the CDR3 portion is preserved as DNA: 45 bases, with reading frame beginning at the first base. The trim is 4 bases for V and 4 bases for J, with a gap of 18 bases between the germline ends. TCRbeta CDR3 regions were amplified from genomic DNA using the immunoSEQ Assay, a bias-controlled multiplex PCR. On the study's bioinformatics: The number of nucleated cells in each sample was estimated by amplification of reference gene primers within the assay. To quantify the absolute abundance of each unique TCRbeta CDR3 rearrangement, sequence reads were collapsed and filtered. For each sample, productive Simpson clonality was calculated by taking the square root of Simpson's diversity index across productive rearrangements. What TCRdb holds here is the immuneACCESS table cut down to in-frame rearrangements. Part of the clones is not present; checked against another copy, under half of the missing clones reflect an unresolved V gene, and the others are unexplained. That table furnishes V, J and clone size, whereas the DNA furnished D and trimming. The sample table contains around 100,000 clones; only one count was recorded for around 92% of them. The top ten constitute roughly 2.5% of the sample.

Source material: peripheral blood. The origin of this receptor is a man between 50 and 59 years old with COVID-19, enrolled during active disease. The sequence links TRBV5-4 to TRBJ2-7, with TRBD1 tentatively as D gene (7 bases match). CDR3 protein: CASSLREGGGYEQYF. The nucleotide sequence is TGTGCCAGCAGCCTGCGGGAAGGGGGCGGTTACGAGCAGTACTTC. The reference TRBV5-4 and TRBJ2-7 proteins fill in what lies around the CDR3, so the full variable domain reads ETGVTQSPTHLIKTRGQQVTLRCSSQSGHNTVSWYQQALGQGPQFIFQYYREEENGRGNFPPRFSGLQFPNYSSELNVNALELDDSALYLCASSLREGGGYEQYFGPGTRLTVT.